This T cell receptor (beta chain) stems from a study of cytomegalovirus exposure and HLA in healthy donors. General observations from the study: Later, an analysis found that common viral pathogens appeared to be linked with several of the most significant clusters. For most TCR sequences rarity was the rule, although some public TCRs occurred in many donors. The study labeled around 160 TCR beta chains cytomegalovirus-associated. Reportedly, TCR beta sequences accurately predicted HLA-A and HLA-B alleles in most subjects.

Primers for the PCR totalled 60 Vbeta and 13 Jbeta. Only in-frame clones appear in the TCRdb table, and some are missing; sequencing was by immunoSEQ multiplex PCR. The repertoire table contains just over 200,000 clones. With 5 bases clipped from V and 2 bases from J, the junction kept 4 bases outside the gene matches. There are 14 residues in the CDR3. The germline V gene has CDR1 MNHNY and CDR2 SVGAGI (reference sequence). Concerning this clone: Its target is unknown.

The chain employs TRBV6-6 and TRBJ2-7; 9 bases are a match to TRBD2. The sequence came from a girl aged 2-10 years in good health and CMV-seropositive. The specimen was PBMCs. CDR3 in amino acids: CASSLAGHTYEQYF. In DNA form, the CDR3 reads TGTGCCAGCAGTCTAGCGGGACATACCTACGAGCAGTACTTC.